Following are 27 T cell receptor beta chains from one sample sequenced in a study of long-term antiretroviral therapy in people with HIV. Survey-level immunoSEQ v3.0 assays were run. Some clones are missing from TCRdb's copy, which holds only in-frame ones; the method was immunoSEQ multiplex PCR. The sample has 20,000 to 25,000 clones, roughly 91% seen once. This sample comprised unsorted PBMCs, obtained 2.3 years after starting antiretroviral therapy. These receptors all stem from a man between 60 and 70 years old with HIV.

The chain carries TRBV7-3 and TRBJ2-5, with 8 nucleotides matching TRBD2. CDR1 and CDR2 from the germline V gene are SGHTA and FQGTGA. The CDR3 runs to 15 residues. J was trimmed by 4 bases and V by 5 bases; bases with no gene match: 9. CDR3 in DNA: TGTGCCAGCAGCCGAAGCGGGGGTCAGGGAGAGACCCAGTACTTC. Protein sequence: CASSRSGGQGETQYF.

CDR3 protein: CASRAGTGDVAEAFF. The CDR3 DNA follows: TGTGCCAGCAGAGCCGGGACAGGGGACGTCGCTGAAGCTTTCTTT. This chain uses TRBV7-9 with TRBJ1-1; 10 nucleotides line up with TRBD1. The CDR3 length is 15 residues. The ends lost 6 bases at V and 6 bases at J; junction bases unmatched: 10. Germline loops: CDR1 SEHNR, CDR2 FQNEAQ (reference sequence).

The V call is TRBV6-4, the J call TRBJ2-1, with D hard to call. Trimming stripped 8 bases from V and 2 bases from J, with 10 bases between. Germline V lookup: CDR1 MRHNA, CDR2 SNTAGT. There are 13 residues in the CDR3. CDR3 bases: TGTGCCAGCGGGAAGACCCCCTACAATGAGCAGTTCTTC. Protein: CASGKTPYNEQFF.

V is TRBV27 and J is TRBJ1-2, with D perhaps matching TRBD1 (5 bases). CDR3 length: 16 residues. Germline V gene data show CDR1 as MNHEY and CDR2 as SMNVEV (reference sequence). V gave up 5 bases and J gave up 4 bases, with 20 bases separating them. The CDR3 bases are TGTGCCAGCAGTGGAATCCGCGTCCAGGGTTTCTATGGCTACACCTTC. Translation: CASSGIRVQGFYGYTF.

V gene TRBV6-6 combines with J gene TRBJ1-3, with D hard to call. The CDR3 is 14 residues long. Germline values: CDR1 MNHNY, CDR2 SVGAGI (reference sequence). V dropped 3 bases and J dropped 2 bases, with 8 bases sitting between them. This CDR3 is CASSYNPAGNTIYF. As DNA, the CDR3 is TGTGCCAGCAGTTATAATCCGGCTGGAAACACCATATATTTT.

The gene calls are TRBV19 and TRBJ2-5; 9 nucleotides agree with TRBD2. CDR1 and CDR2 from the germline V gene are LNHDA and SQIVND (reference sequence). The CDR3 spans 14 residues. With 6 bases clipped from V and 0 bases from J, the junction kept 2 bases outside the gene matches. This CDR3 reads CASSVAGDQETQYF. The DNA of the CDR3 is TGTGCCAGTAGCGTAGCGGGGGACCAAGAGACCCAGTACTTC.

The chain employs TRBV7-9 and TRBJ1-2; D call uncertain. The CDR3 totals 16 residues. Germline CDR1 is SEHNR and CDR2 is FQNEAQ (reference sequence). V was trimmed by 2 bases and J by 3 bases, leaving 16 bases between them. The CDR3 reads CASSLTRTAADYGYTF. In nucleotides, the CDR3 is TGTGCCAGCAGCTTAACTCGTACCGCGGCGGACTATGGCTACACCTTC.

The chain uses TRBV10-1 and TRBJ1-2; D may be TRBD1 (5 bases). Germline V gives CDR1 WNHNN, CDR2 SYGVQD (reference sequence). Deletions cut 8 bases from V and 2 bases from J, with 12 bases between. The CDR3 is 13 amino acids. CDR3 sequence reads: CASSRDPNYGYTF. In DNA form, the CDR3 reads TGCGCCAGCTCCCGGGACCCCAACTATGGCTACACCTTC.

This clone was counted only a few times. J is TRBJ2-2 and V is TRBV9, with D possibly matching TRBD2 (6 bases). V lost 3 bases, J lost 6 bases, and 15 bases lay in between. Germline loops: CDR1 SGDLS, CDR2 YYNGEE. The CDR3 runs 15 residues. Here the CDR3 reads CASSGSGGLAGELFF. In nucleotides, the CDR3 is TGTGCCAGCAGCGGATCCGGGGGTTTGGCCGGGGAGCTGTTTTTT.

The chain joins TRBV18 to TRBJ2-7; no clear D gene. This CDR3 is 14 amino acids long. Germline lookup yields CDR1 KGHSH and CDR2 LQKENI. Trimming pared 3 bases from V and 0 bases from J, leaving 9 bases between. The CDR3 loop is CASSPSQSSYEQYF. The CDR3 DNA follows: TGTGCCAGCTCACCGAGTCAGAGCTCCTACGAGCAGTACTTC.

The DNA for the CDR3 is TGCAGCGTCACCACTAGCGGCACCTACAATGAGCAGTTCTTC. Translation: CSVTTSGTYNEQFF. This chain links TRBV29-1 with TRBJ2-1; TRBD2 agrees at 8 bases. V dropped 6 bases and J dropped 2; count of bases not matched to a gene: 6. The CDR3 contains 14 residues. CDR1 and CDR2 from the germline V gene are SQVTM and ANQGSEA.

Only one count was recorded for this clone. The rearrangement joins TRBV28 to TRBJ1-2; 7 positions match TRBD1. V was pared by 2 bases and J by 4 bases, with 4 bases of the junction left unmatched. Per the germline V gene, CDR1 is MDHEN and CDR2 is SYDVKM. CDR3 length: 14 amino acids. The CDR3 spells CASSLRQGFYGYTF. As DNA, the CDR3 is TGTGCCAGCAGTTTACGACAGGGATTCTATGGCTACACCTTC.

The V gene is TRBV9, the J gene TRBJ2-7, with TRBD2 as a possible D gene (7 bases). CDR3 length equals 15 residues. Germline assignment: CDR1 SGDLS and CDR2 YYNGEE. The germline V and J ends were trimmed by 4 bases and 7 bases, with 21 bases remaining between them. The chain's CDR3 is CASSPLGGGGEEQYF. In DNA form, the CDR3 reads TGTGCCAGCAGCCCCCTGGGGGGCGGGGGAGAGGAGCAGTACTTC. The whole variable domain, remainder taken from reference TRBV9 and TRBJ2-7, is DSGVTQTPKHLITATGQRVTLRCSPRSGDLSVYWYQQSLDQGLQFLIQYYNGEERAKGNILERFSAQQFPDLHSELNLSSLELGDSALYFCASSPLGGGGEEQYFGPGTRLTVT.

The chain links TRBV9 to TRBJ2-5, with a tentative D call TRBD1 (5 bases). V lost 0 bases to trimming and J lost 2 bases, with 11 bases between them. Germline V CDR1 and CDR2: SGDLS, YYNGEE. The CDR3 sequence is 15 residues long. This CDR3 reads CASSVDQGNQETQYF. The DNA of the CDR3 is TGTGCCAGCAGCGTAGATCAGGGTAATCAAGAGACCCAGTACTTC. The full variable domain, in which reference TRBV9 and TRBJ2-5 provide the parts outside the CDR3, is DSGVTQTPKHLITATGQRVTLRCSPRSGDLSVYWYQQSLDQGLQFLIQYYNGEERAKGNILERFSAQQFPDLHSELNLSSLELGDSALYFCASSVDQGNQETQYFGPGTRLLVL.

The chain employs TRBV7-8 and TRBJ1-1, with D tentatively TRBD1 (6 bases). Deletions cut 5 bases from V and 0 bases from J, with 13 bases between. The CDR3 runs to 15 residues. CDR1 is SGHVS and CDR2 is FQNEAQ in the germline V gene. CDR3 DNA sequence: TGTGCCAGCAGCCCCTGGCGGACAGTGAACACTGAAGCTTTCTTT. Translation: CASSPWRTVNTEAFF. Filled out from reference TRBV7-8 and TRBJ1-1, the complete variable domain reads GAGVSQSPRYKVAKRGQDVALRCDPISGHVSLFWYQQALGQGPEFLTYFQNEAQLDKSGLPSDRFFAERPEGSVSTLKIQRTQQEDSAVYLCASSPWRTVNTEAFFGQGTRLTVV.

The chain combines TRBV2 with TRBJ2-5; D gene unclear. V was cut by 1 base and J by 5 bases, with 14 bases left in between. The CDR3 is 15 residues long. The germline V gene has CDR1 SNHLY and CDR2 FYNNEI. Here the CDR3 reads CASSEVLGGAETQYF. In DNA, the CDR3 is TGTGCCAGCAGTGAAGTATTGGGCGGTGCTGAGACCCAGTACTTC.

The CDR3 nucleotides read TGTGCCAGCAGCTTAGCGCTAGCGGAGGAAGGGAGCATTCAGTACTTC. This gives the protein CASSLALAEEGSIQYF. The rearrangement uses TRBV7-2 and TRBJ2-4; 7 nucleotides align to TRBD2. The V segment lost 0 bases and the J segment 9 bases; nucleotides outside the gene matches: 11. CDR1 and CDR2 (germline): SGHTA, FQGNSA. The CDR3 length is 16 residues.

V usage is TRBV5-1 and J usage is TRBJ2-2; D call uncertain. Per the germline V gene, CDR1 is SGHRS and CDR2 is YFSETQ. Trimming shortened V by 6 bases and J by 0 bases, and 9 bases separated the two germline ends. The CDR3 sequence is 14 residues long. Here the CDR3 reads CASNSIPNTGELFF. In DNA form, the CDR3 reads TGCGCCAGCAACTCCATCCCGAACACCGGGGAGCTGTTTTTT.

This clone has just one count. V is TRBV5-1 and J is TRBJ2-3; TRBD2 matches at 7 bases. The junction had 4 bases not matched to a gene; V was cut back by 6 bases and J by 0 bases. The CDR3 runs 14 residues. The germline V gene encodes CDR1 SGHRS and CDR2 YFSETQ. The CDR3 coding sequence is TGCGCCAGCATTCGCGGGGGAAGCACAGATACGCAGTATTTT. It translates to CASIRGGSTDTQYF. The whole variable domain, filled in from reference TRBV5-1 and TRBJ2-3, reads KAGVTQTPRYLIKTRGQQVTLSCSPISGHRSVSWYQQTPGQGLQFLFEYFSETQRNKGNFPGRFSGRQFSNSRSEMNVSTLELGDSALYLCASIRGGSTDTQYFGPGTRLTVL.

The rearrangement joins TRBV4-1 to TRBJ2-7; D may be TRBD1 (6 bases). The CDR3 has 16 amino acids. V was clipped by 4 bases and J by 0 bases, with 16 bases between them. Germline CDR1 MGHRA, CDR2 YSYEKL. CDR3 in DNA: TGCGCCAGCAGCCGAGCCACAGGGACCGGCTCCTACGAGCAGTACTTC. The encoded protein is CASSRATGTGSYEQYF.

This sequence joins TRBV2 and TRBJ2-7; 8 nucleotides line up with TRBD1. CDR3 size: 13 residues. The V and J ends lost 4 bases and 7 bases, in that order; junction bases with no gene match: 6. Germline V gene sequence: CDR1 SNHLY, CDR2 FYNNEI. In nucleotides, the CDR3 is TGTGCCAGCAGTGGGACAGGGCTGGGAGAGCAGTACTTC. Protein: CASSGTGLGEQYF.

The DNA for the CDR3 is TGCGCCAGTCGGGGTGCCCAGGGAATTTCGAACACTGAAGCTTTCTTT. It translates to CASRGAQGISNTEAFF. The chain joins TRBV5-1 to TRBJ1-1, with D perhaps matching TRBD1 (5 bases). Trimming took off 8 bases at V and 1 base at J, with 21 bases between the two ends. The CDR3 spans 16 residues. The germline CDR1 and CDR2 sequences are SGHRS and YFSETQ.

The chain combines TRBV19 with TRBJ2-7; 10 bases are a match to TRBD2. This CDR3 region has 16 residues. Trimming took 4 bases from V and 2 from J; bases not matched to a gene: 8. Germline V lookup: CDR1 LNHDA, CDR2 SQIVND (reference sequence). DNA of the CDR3: TGTGCCAGTAGTAGCCGGACTAGCGGTAAACCCTACGAGCAGTACTTC. As protein: CASSSRTSGKPYEQYF.

The rearrangement uses TRBV29-1 and TRBJ2-1; 8 bases map to TRBD2. CDR1 SQVTM and CDR2 ANQGSEA come from the germline V gene. V lost 8 bases to trimming and J lost 9 bases; unmatched junction nucleotides: 6. CDR3 size: 11 residues. CDR3 in DNA: TGCAGCTCTCAACGGGGGGGTGAGCAGTTCTTC. Protein product: CSSQRGGEQFF.

V usage is TRBV30 and J usage is TRBJ2-5; TRBD2 aligns across 12 bases. CDR3 length: 13 residues. V lost 8 bases and J lost 4; bases outside the gene matches: 5. Germline CDR1 GTSNPN, CDR2 SVGIG (reference sequence). In DNA form, the CDR3 reads TGTGCCCTAGCGGGGGGGCTGGGAGAGACCCAGTACTTC. Its protein is CALAGGLGETQYF.

The rearrangement uses TRBV7-8 and TRBJ2-1; D may be TRBD1 or TRBD2 (6 bases each). The germline V gene has CDR1 SGHVS and CDR2 FQNEAQ. This CDR3 has 14 residues. Trimming shortened V by 3 bases and J by 9 bases, and 15 bases separated the two germline ends. CDR3 DNA: TGTGCCAGCAGCTTTTACCAAGGGGGAGGTGAGCAGTTCTTC. Encoded protein: CASSFYQGGGEQFF.

The chain combines TRBV18 with TRBJ1-3; D might be TRBD1 (6 bases). Between the trimmed V and J ends, which lost 3 bases and 0 bases, there was a span of 12 bases. This CDR3 spans 16 amino acids. CDR1 KGHSH and CDR2 LQKENI come from the germline V gene. The CDR3 region is CASSPRTVDSGNTIYF. The CDR3 DNA follows: TGTGCCAGCTCACCCAGGACAGTTGACTCTGGAAACACCATATATTTT.